This record concerns one T cell receptor (beta chain) sequence. These data come from a study of blood T cell repertoires in COVID-19. Participants' reported clinical history set cohort assignment. Shortly before study entry, within 2 weeks, exposed participants had met a COVID-19 case. Methods used by the authors: Reference gene primer amplification yielded estimated nucleated cell counts. Sequencing used immunoSEQ multiplex PCR; TCRdb keeps in-frame clones, though not all of them. V, J and clone size derive from that table, while D and trimming were established from the DNA sequence. The repertoire holds about 430,000 clones, with 70% to 90% as singletons. The V and J ends lost 5 bases and 0 bases respectively, with 10 bases between them. This CDR3 has 15 residues. Germline CDR1 and CDR2: MNHEY and SMNVEV (reference sequence).

The specimen sequenced was PBMCs or T cells enriched from blood (not recorded which). The TCR originated in a woman aged 18-29 years who had been exposed to COVID-19. The chain recombines TRBV27 with TRBJ1-4; D gene ambiguous. The CDR3 DNA reads as TGTGCCAGCAGTCCGGGATATGCAACTAATGAAAAACTGTTTTTT. This encodes CASSPGYATNEKLFF.